Following are 17 T cell receptor beta chains from one sample sequenced in a study of CXCR3-negative and CXCR3-positive naive CD8 T cells. UMI-labeled TRB cDNA libraries were prepared by 5' RACE. TCRdb reanalyzed the 5' RACE reads and collapses them to one entry per CDR3 protein, without DNA. This sample's clone table lists some 67,000 distinct CDR3 sequences. The specimen sequenced was naive CXCR3- CD8+ T cells from blood. The subset: CD45RO-CCR7+CD27+CD95- naive CD8+ T cells lacking CXCR3 (TNR3-). These receptors were taken from a human donor in good health. Some clones in this sample may be carry-over from other donors' samples.

The gene calls are TRBV7-6 and TRBJ2-2; TCRdb's D call, TRBD1, is unchecked because there is no DNA. There are 17 residues in the CDR3. CDR1 is SGHVS and CDR2 is FNYEAQ in the germline V gene. CDR3 region: CASSLEGAMANTGELFF.

CDR3 protein: CASSPWDSRNPTDTQYF. V usage is TRBV6-2 or TRBV6-3 and J usage is TRBJ2-3; TCRdb's D call of TRBD1 is untestable without DNA. Germline CDR1 and CDR2: MNHEY and SVGEGT. The CDR3 is 17 amino acids.

The chain uses TRBV29-1 and TRBJ1-1. Germline CDR1 is SQVTM and CDR2 is ANQGSEA. This CDR3 comprises 12 residues. The CDR3 loop is CSAQTGNTEAFF.

V and J are TRBV7-9 and TRBJ1-2. The CDR3 extends over 15 amino acids. In germline, CDR1 is SEHNR, CDR2 FQNEAQ (reference sequence). The CDR3 is CASSLARELRRGYTF. Based on the CDR3 plus reference TRBV7-9 and TRBJ1-2, the full variable domain is DTGVSQNPRHKITKRGQNVTFRCDPISEHNRLYWYRQTLGQGPEFLTYFQNEAQLEKSRLLSDRFSAERPKGSFSTLEIQRTEQGDSAMYLCASSLARELRRGYTFGSGTRLTVV.

This chain's CDR3 is CASSPILAGGTDTQYF. The chain couples TRBV7-6 to TRBJ2-3; the D call from TCRdb, TRBD2, cannot be confirmed without DNA. The length of the CDR3 is 16 residues. The germline V gene has CDR1 SGHVS and CDR2 FNYEAQ. Using reference TRBV7-6 and TRBJ2-3 for the parts outside the CDR3, the full variable domain is GAGVSQSPRYKVTKRGQDVALRCDPISGHVSLYWYRQALGQGPEFLTYFNYEAQQDKSGLPNDRFSAERPEGSISTLTIQRTEQRDSAMYRCASSPILAGGTDTQYFGPGTRLTVL.

The V call is TRBV5-6, the J call TRBJ1-5. CDR3 length: 17 amino acids. CDR1 and CDR2 (germline): SGHDT, YYEEEE. The CDR3 reads CASSLGGEDTIYQPQHF. The complete variable domain, with remaining parts taken from reference TRBV5-6 and TRBJ1-5, reads DAGVTQSPTHLIKTRGQQVTLRCSPKSGHDTVSWYQQALGQGPQFIFQYYEEEERQRGNFPDRFSGHQFPNYSSELNVNALLLGDSALYLCASSLGGEDTIYQPQHFGDGTRLSIL.

The chain is built from TRBV25-1 and TRBJ2-1. Germline CDR1 reads MGHDK; CDR2 reads SYGVNS. The CDR3 loop spans 14 amino acids. CDR3 in amino acids: CASSESKHLNEQFF.

This sequence joins TRBV28 and TRBJ2-5; TCRdb returns TRBD1, unconfirmable since there is no DNA. Looked up from germline, CDR1 is MDHEN and CDR2 is SYDVKM. The length of the CDR3 is 13 residues. CDR3 sequence: CASSGQGQETQYF.

The CDR3 sequence is CASSQDALGGSYNEQFF. V is TRBV4-1 and J is TRBJ2-1; TCRdb indicates TRBD2, and absent DNA this call remains unverified. CDR1 MGHRA and CDR2 YSYEKL come from the germline V gene. The CDR3 extends over 17 amino acids.

The chain carries TRBV25-1 and TRBJ2-3; the TRBD1 assignment by TCRdb is unverifiable without DNA. CDR3 length: 15 residues. Germline CDR1 and CDR2: MGHDK and SYGVNS. The CDR3 spells CASSDFSRADYTQYF.

V is TRBV18 and J is TRBJ1-1; TCRdb outputs TRBD1, but without DNA this stays unchecked. The germline V gene has CDR1 KGHSH and CDR2 LQKENI. The CDR3 is 19 residues long. The CDR3 loop is CASSPGTETTMALNTEAFF.

This chain joins TRBV6-6 and TRBJ2-1; the D call of TRBD2 rests on TCRdb alone, since no DNA is present to check it. CDR1 is MNHNY and CDR2 is SVGAGI in the germline V gene (reference sequence). This CDR3 is 19 amino acids long. The CDR3 here is CASSYSSLAGGRDPNEQFF.

The gene calls are TRBV7-9 and TRBJ2-1. The CDR3 totals 16 residues. Germline V gene sequence: CDR1 SEHNR, CDR2 FQNEAQ (reference sequence). The CDR3: CASSLKHFSSYNEQFF. Complete variable domain (other parts from reference TRBV7-9 and TRBJ2-1): DTGVSQNPRHKITKRGQNVTFRCDPISEHNRLYWYRQTLGQGPEFLTYFQNEAQLEKSRLLSDRFSAERPKGSFSTLEIQRTEQGDSAMYLCASSLKHFSSYNEQFFGPGTRLTVL.

This chain connects TRBV11-2 to TRBJ2-7; there is no DNA to check the TCRdb D call of TRBD2. CDR1 is SGHAT and CDR2 is FQNNGV in the germline V gene. The CDR3 runs 13 residues. The CDR3 region is CASSSTGGHEQYF. Full variable domain (missing parts from reference TRBV11-2 and TRBJ2-7): EAGVAQSPRYKIIEKRQSVAFWCNPISGHATLYWYQQILGQGPKLLIQFQNNGVVDDSQLPKDRFSAERLKGVDSTLKIQPAKLEDSAVYLCASSSTGGHEQYFGPGTRLTVT.

The V gene is TRBV7-9, the J gene TRBJ2-5; TCRdb lists TRBD1, though no DNA is available to test this call. This CDR3 comprises 16 residues. The V gene's germline CDR1 is SEHNR and CDR2 FQNEAQ (reference sequence). The CDR3 loop is CASSDPRTDLQETQYF. Complete variable domain (other parts from reference TRBV7-9 and TRBJ2-5): DTGVSQNPRHKITKRGQNVTFRCDPISEHNRLYWYRQTLGQGPEFLTYFQNEAQLEKSRLLSDRFSAERPKGSFSTLEIQRTEQGDSAMYLCASSDPRTDLQETQYFGPGTRLLVL.

V usage is TRBV4-1 and J usage is TRBJ2-7; the D call of TRBD1 rests on TCRdb alone, since no DNA is present to check it. The germline gives CDR1 MGHRA, CDR2 YSYEKL. This CDR3 is built from 15 residues. The CDR3 loop is CASSQAGRKSYEQYF.

The chain employs TRBV20-1 and TRBJ2-1; there is no DNA to check the TCRdb D call of TRBD1. Per germline, CDR1 DFQATT and CDR2 SNEGSKA (reference sequence). This CDR3 region has 15 residues. CDR3: CSGRTAGGPYNEQFF.